The 4 T cell receptor beta chains given below trace back to one sample, sequenced in a study of T cell responses to AZD1222 COVID-19 vaccine. The table came from immunoSEQ multiplex PCR; TCRdb's copy has only in-frame clones and leaves some out. The sample records some 71,000 clones, about nine tenths being singletons. This specimen was peripheral blood, taken 28 days after the second AZD1222 dose. Every receptor here comes from an adult who received the AZD1222 COVID-19 vaccine.

The rearrangement links TRBV4-1 to TRBJ1-6; maybe TRBD1 (6 bases). CDR1 and CDR2 (germline): MGHRA, YSYEKL. The CDR3 is 16 residues long. Trimming cost V 0 bases and J 10 bases, with 16 bases left between them. CDR3 in amino acids: CASSQEAQGRNSPLHF. The DNA of the CDR3 is TGCGCCAGCAGCCAAGAAGCCCAGGGGAGAAACTCACCCCTCCACTTT.

The rearrangement uses TRBV7-2 and TRBJ2-7; 10 bases are shared with TRBD1. After removal of 3 bases from V and 6 bases from J, the junction contained 5 bases not matched to a gene. The CDR3 has 14 amino acids. In germline, CDR1 is SGHTA, CDR2 FQGNSA. CDR3 nucleotide sequence: TGTGCCAGCAGCTTTTCCGGGACAGGGGTCGAGCAGTACTTC. Its protein is CASSFSGTGVEQYF.

This chain connects TRBV5-1 to TRBJ2-2, with TRBD1 matching over 10 bases. Trimming removed 3 bases from V and 3 bases from J; junction bases left unmatched: 5. This CDR3 is built from 16 residues. The germline CDR1 and CDR2 sequences are SGHRS and YFSETQ. This CDR3 is CASSSTGGADTGELFF. Written as DNA, the CDR3 is TGCGCCAGCAGCTCGACAGGGGGCGCCGACACCGGGGAGCTGTTTTTT.

This sequence joins TRBV14 and TRBJ1-2; D is possibly TRBD1 (5 bases). V was trimmed by 1 base and J by 5 bases, leaving 14 bases between them. Germline V gene sequence: CDR1 SGHDN, CDR2 FVKESK. The CDR3 spans 15 residues. CDR3 nucleotide sequence: TGTGCCAGCAGCCAAGGATCGGCAGGGTCTTATGGCTACACCTTC. Its protein is CASSQGSAGSYGYTF.